This is a list of T cell receptor beta chains from one sample in a study of T cell responses to AZD1222 COVID-19 vaccine. This table comes from immunoSEQ multiplex PCR, and its TCRdb copy is limited to in-frame clones, with some not included. The sample holds about 150,000 clones, just under 95% seen once. Sequenced here: peripheral blood, sampled on day 0 of AZD1222 vaccination. These receptors originate from an adult in good health. The CDR3 runs from the conserved cysteine through the conserved F or W. Fields, in order: V gene, clone size, CDR3 length, D gene, J gene, CDR3 protein, CDR3 DNA. D genes are given only for firm matches. Rows give clone size only sometimes, using once, few, many, or a class for an expanded clone.

V gene: TRBV5-1; clone size: -; CDR3 length: 15; D gene: -; J gene: TRBJ1-1; CDR3 protein: CASSLVGVTNTEAFF; CDR3 DNA: TGCGCCAGCAGCTTGGTAGGGGTCACGAACACTGAAGCTTTCTTT
V gene: TRBV7-8; clone size: -; CDR3 length: 14; D gene: -; J gene: TRBJ1-1; CDR3 protein: CASRAKLVTTEAFF; CDR3 DNA: TGTGCCAGCAGGGCTAAACTTGTAACCACTGAAGCTTTCTTT
V gene: TRBV7-8; clone size: -; CDR3 length: 16; D gene: TRBD2; J gene: TRBJ2-1; CDR3 protein: CASSLGRGGTYNEQFF; CDR3 DNA: TGTGCCAGCAGCTTGGGGCGGGGGGGTACCTACAATGAGCAGTTCTTC
V gene: TRBV11-2; clone size: -; CDR3 length: 16; D gene: TRBD1; J gene: TRBJ1-3; CDR3 protein: CASSFGQGASGNTIYF; CDR3 DNA: TGTGCCAGCAGCTTCGGACAGGGGGCTTCTGGAAACACCATATATTTT
V gene: TRBV5-1; clone size: -; CDR3 length: 17; D gene: TRBD1; J gene: TRBJ1-3; CDR3 protein: CASSSLQGSTSGNTIYF; CDR3 DNA: TGCGCCAGCAGCTCCCTACAGGGGTCGACCTCTGGAAACACCATATATTTT
V gene: TRBV18; clone size: -; CDR3 length: 15; D gene: -; J gene: TRBJ1-6; CDR3 protein: CASSNRGPAPSPLHF; CDR3 DNA: TGTGCCAGCTCCAACCGGGGGCCGGCACCTTCACCCCTCCACTTT
V gene: TRBV18; clone size: -; CDR3 length: 15; D gene: TRBD1; J gene: TRBJ2-7; CDR3 protein: CASSAYRGANYEQYF; CDR3 DNA: TGTGCCAGCTCAGCGTACAGGGGGGCAAACTACGAGCAGTACTTC
V gene: TRBV27; clone size: -; CDR3 length: 17; D gene: -; J gene: TRBJ1-5; CDR3 protein: CASSALGGRGSNQPQHF; CDR3 DNA: TGTGCCAGCAGTGCCTTGGGGGGGCGCGGAAGCAATCAGCCCCAGCATTTT
V gene: TRBV29-1; clone size: -; CDR3 length: 11; D gene: -; J gene: TRBJ2-7; CDR3 protein: CSVATRSEQYF; CDR3 DNA: TGCAGCGTTGCGACTAGAAGCGAGCAGTACTTC
V gene: TRBV5-1; clone size: -; CDR3 length: 16; D gene: TRBD1; J gene: TRBJ1-6; CDR3 protein: CASSRDGQGANSPLHF; CDR3 DNA: TGCGCCAGCAGCCGGGACGGACAGGGCGCTAATTCACCCCTCCACTTT
V gene: TRBV18; clone size: -; CDR3 length: 17; D gene: -; J gene: TRBJ2-3; CDR3 protein: CASSLNRLSWAQDTQYF; CDR3 DNA: TGTGCCAGCTCACTCAATCGATTATCGTGGGCGCAAGATACGCAGTATTTT
V gene: TRBV5-4; clone size: -; CDR3 length: 15; D gene: -; J gene: TRBJ2-7; CDR3 protein: CASSPDIPSSYEQYF; CDR3 DNA: TGTGCCAGCAGCCCGGACATCCCGAGCTCCTACGAGCAGTACTTC
V gene: TRBV19; clone size: -; CDR3 length: 17; D gene: -; J gene: TRBJ1-5; CDR3 protein: CASSTSRRGLSNQPQHF; CDR3 DNA: TGTGCCAGTAGTACGTCTCGCCGGGGCCTTAGCAATCAGCCCCAGCATTTT
V gene: TRBV15; clone size: -; CDR3 length: 13; D gene: -; J gene: TRBJ2-5; CDR3 protein: CATSTQGGETQYF; CDR3 DNA: TGTGCCACCAGCACCCAGGGAGGAGAGACCCAGTACTTC
V gene: TRBV19; clone size: once; CDR3 length: 18; D gene: -; J gene: TRBJ1-2; CDR3 protein: CASSRGPFYREGDYGYTF; CDR3 DNA: TGTGCCAGTAGCCGCGGACCTTTCTACAGGGAGGGGGACTATGGCTACACCTTC
V gene: TRBV6-2/TRBV6-3; clone size: -; CDR3 length: 15; D gene: -; J gene: TRBJ1-1; CDR3 protein: CASSSIWDTRAEAFF; CDR3 DNA: TGTGCCAGCAGTTCCATATGGGACACCCGAGCTGAAGCTTTCTTT
V gene: TRBV24-1; clone size: -; CDR3 length: 15; D gene: TRBD1; J gene: TRBJ2-3; CDR3 protein: CATSDTGTGGNTQYF; CDR3 DNA: TGTGCCACCAGTGACACCGGGACAGGGGGGAATACGCAGTATTTT
V gene: TRBV21-1; clone size: -; CDR3 length: 15; D gene: -; J gene: TRBJ1-1; CDR3 protein: CASSKEYPMNTEAFF; CDR3 DNA: TGTGCCAGCAGCAAAGAGTATCCCATGAACACTGAAGCTTTCTTT
V gene: TRBV5-1; clone size: -; CDR3 length: 16; D gene: TRBD1; J gene: TRBJ2-2; CDR3 protein: CASSDDRGRSTGELFF; CDR3 DNA: TGCGCCAGCAGCGATGACAGGGGGCGCAGTACCGGGGAGCTGTTTTTT
V gene: TRBV2; clone size: -; CDR3 length: 14; D gene: TRBD1; J gene: TRBJ2-7; CDR3 protein: CASSTGGFYYEQYF; CDR3 DNA: TGTGCCAGCAGTACAGGGGGATTTTACTACGAGCAGTACTTC
V gene: TRBV5-1; clone size: -; CDR3 length: 15; D gene: TRBD1; J gene: TRBJ2-7; CDR3 protein: CASSGTGDTFNEQYF; CDR3 DNA: TGCGCCAGCAGCGGGACAGGTGATACCTTTAACGAGCAGTACTTC
V gene: TRBV7-2; clone size: -; CDR3 length: 17; D gene: TRBD1; J gene: TRBJ1-4; CDR3 protein: CASSPDGTGLTNEKLFF; CDR3 DNA: TGTGCCAGCAGCCCCGACGGGACAGGATTGACTAATGAAAAACTGTTTTTT
V gene: TRBV5-1; clone size: -; CDR3 length: 14; D gene: -; J gene: TRBJ2-3; CDR3 protein: CASSSVRGTDTQYF; CDR3 DNA: TGCGCCAGCAGCTCCGTGAGAGGAACAGATACGCAGTATTTT
V gene: TRBV6-1; clone size: -; CDR3 length: 15; D gene: TRBD1; J gene: TRBJ2-4; CDR3 protein: CASSEGQAKKNIQYF; CDR3 DNA: TGTGCCAGCAGTGAGGGACAGGCCAAGAAAAACATTCAGTACTTC
V gene: TRBV19; clone size: -; CDR3 length: 14; D gene: TRBD1; J gene: TRBJ2-3; CDR3 protein: CASSMGQSTDTQYF; CDR3 DNA: TGTGCCAGTAGTATGGGACAGTCCACAGATACGCAGTATTTT
V gene: TRBV10-3; clone size: -; CDR3 length: 13; D gene: -; J gene: TRBJ1-1; CDR3 protein: CAITFGPNTEAFF; CDR3 DNA: TGTGCCATCACCTTTGGACCAAACACTGAAGCTTTCTTT
V gene: TRBV27; clone size: -; CDR3 length: 16; D gene: -; J gene: TRBJ1-2; CDR3 protein: CASRTVPVRQPYGYTF; CDR3 DNA: TGTGCCAGCAGAACAGTACCGGTTAGACAGCCCTATGGCTACACCTTC
V gene: TRBV6-2/TRBV6-3; clone size: once; CDR3 length: 17; D gene: -; J gene: TRBJ1-2; CDR3 protein: CASSSTYPGRRSYGYTF; CDR3 DNA: TGTGCCAGCAGTTCCACGTATCCCGGACGCCGGAGCTATGGCTACACCTTC
V gene: TRBV6-5; clone size: -; CDR3 length: 13; D gene: TRBD1; J gene: TRBJ2-7; CDR3 protein: CASSLGQGAWQYF; CDR3 DNA: TGTGCCAGCAGTCTAGGACAGGGGGCATGGCAGTACTTC
V gene: TRBV30; clone size: few; CDR3 length: 12; D gene: TRBD1; J gene: TRBJ1-2; CDR3 protein: CAWGGTASGYTF; CDR3 DNA: TGTGCCTGGGGGGGGACAGCCAGTGGCTACACCTTC
V gene: TRBV10-1; clone size: -; CDR3 length: 13; D gene: -; J gene: TRBJ1-1; CDR3 protein: CASSEGGRAEAFF; CDR3 DNA: TGCGCCAGCAGTGAAGGCGGCCGGGCTGAAGCTTTCTTT
V gene: TRBV6-2/TRBV6-3; clone size: -; CDR3 length: 14; D gene: -; J gene: TRBJ1-4; CDR3 protein: CASSYGTAREKLFF; CDR3 DNA: TGTGCCAGCAGTTACGGGACCGCACGGGAAAAACTGTTTTTT
V gene: TRBV29-1; clone size: -; CDR3 length: 13; D gene: -; J gene: TRBJ1-1; CDR3 protein: CSAGPGRVTEAFF; CDR3 DNA: TGCAGCGCAGGCCCCGGTCGGGTCACTGAAGCTTTCTTT
V gene: TRBV12-3/TRBV12-4; clone size: -; CDR3 length: 13; D gene: -; J gene: TRBJ1-3; CDR3 protein: CASSQGYGNTIYF; CDR3 DNA: TGTGCCAGCAGCCAGGGGTATGGAAACACCATATATTTT
V gene: TRBV30; clone size: -; CDR3 length: 15; D gene: -; J gene: TRBJ2-5; CDR3 protein: CAWSRGNPGEETQYF; CDR3 DNA: TGTGCCTGGAGTAGGGGGAACCCAGGGGAAGAGACCCAGTACTTC
V gene: TRBV3-1/TRBV3-2; clone size: -; CDR3 length: 15; D gene: -; J gene: TRBJ1-1; CDR3 protein: CASSPSDRLNTEAFF; CDR3 DNA: TGTGCCAGCAGCCCTTCTGATCGCCTGAACACTGAAGCTTTCTTT
V gene: TRBV19; clone size: -; CDR3 length: 15; D gene: -; J gene: TRBJ1-1; CDR3 protein: CASSIAHRLNTEAFF; CDR3 DNA: TGTGCCAGTAGTATAGCGCACAGATTGAACACTGAAGCTTTCTTT
V gene: TRBV7-9; clone size: -; CDR3 length: 17; D gene: TRBD2; J gene: TRBJ2-1; CDR3 protein: CASSLVGGTRSYNEQFF; CDR3 DNA: TGTGCCAGCAGCTTAGTGGGGGGGACTAGGAGCTACAATGAGCAGTTCTTC
V gene: TRBV6-1; clone size: -; CDR3 length: 13; D gene: -; J gene: TRBJ1-1; CDR3 protein: CASSEGVGSEAFF; CDR3 DNA: TGTGCCAGCAGTGAAGGGGTAGGGTCTGAAGCTTTCTTT
V gene: TRBV29-1; clone size: once; CDR3 length: 12; D gene: -; J gene: TRBJ1-2; CDR3 protein: CSVVWGAYGYTF; CDR3 DNA: TGCAGCGTTGTCTGGGGGGCATATGGCTACACCTTC
V gene: TRBV27; clone size: -; CDR3 length: 15; D gene: TRBD1; J gene: TRBJ2-5; CDR3 protein: CASSSGQGFSETQYF; CDR3 DNA: TGTGCCAGCAGTTCGGGACAGGGTTTTTCAGAGACCCAGTACTTC
V gene: TRBV6-5; clone size: -; CDR3 length: 15; D gene: TRBD1; J gene: TRBJ1-5; CDR3 protein: CASSNLGTGDQPQHF; CDR3 DNA: TGTGCCAGCAGCAATTTAGGGACAGGGGACCAGCCCCAGCATTTT
V gene: TRBV7-2; clone size: -; CDR3 length: 15; D gene: -; J gene: TRBJ1-4; CDR3 protein: CASSLVGTTNEKLFF; CDR3 DNA: TGTGCCAGCAGCTTAGTCGGGACAACTAATGAAAAACTGTTTTTT
V gene: TRBV6-5; clone size: once; CDR3 length: 14; D gene: -; J gene: TRBJ2-7; CDR3 protein: CASASINPSYEQYF; CDR3 DNA: TGTGCCAGCGCATCTATTAACCCATCCTACGAGCAGTACTTC
V gene: TRBV2; clone size: -; CDR3 length: 15; D gene: -; J gene: TRBJ1-2; CDR3 protein: CASSDLTVANYGYTF; CDR3 DNA: TGTGCCAGCAGTGACCTTACCGTAGCTAACTATGGCTACACCTTC
V gene: TRBV11-2; clone size: -; CDR3 length: 15; D gene: TRBD2; J gene: TRBJ2-7; CDR3 protein: CASSLGLAGVYEQYF; CDR3 DNA: TGTGCCAGCAGCTTAGGCCTAGCGGGGGTTTACGAGCAGTACTTC
V gene: TRBV6-5; clone size: -; CDR3 length: 13; D gene: -; J gene: TRBJ1-6; CDR3 protein: CASNRSYNSPLHF; CDR3 DNA: TGTGCCAGCAACCGCTCCTATAATTCACCCCTCCACTTT
V gene: TRBV6-4; clone size: -; CDR3 length: 16; D gene: -; J gene: TRBJ1-6; CDR3 protein: CASSDVRVSQNSPLHF; CDR3 DNA: TGTGCCAGCAGTGACGTACGGGTGTCTCAGAATTCACCCCTCCACTTT
V gene: TRBV6-5; clone size: -; CDR3 length: 14; D gene: TRBD1; J gene: TRBJ1-6; CDR3 protein: CASSWGQGASPLHF; CDR3 DNA: TGTGCCAGCAGTTGGGGACAGGGGGCTTCACCCCTCCACTTT
V gene: TRBV3-1/TRBV3-2; clone size: -; CDR3 length: 18; D gene: TRBD2; J gene: TRBJ2-5; CDR3 protein: CASSRARLLAGGKETQYF; CDR3 DNA: TGTGCCAGCAGCCGGGCGAGGCTTCTAGCGGGGGGGAAAGAGACCCAGTACTTC
V gene: TRBV14; clone size: few; CDR3 length: 14; D gene: TRBD1; J gene: TRBJ2-2; CDR3 protein: CASNRQGYVGELFF; CDR3 DNA: TGTGCCAGCAACAGACAGGGATATGTCGGGGAGCTGTTTTTT
V gene: TRBV5-1; clone size: -; CDR3 length: 18; D gene: -; J gene: TRBJ2-6; CDR3 protein: CASSLAELGSAGANVLTF; CDR3 DNA: TGCGCCAGCAGCTTGGCCGAACTGGGGTCGGCTGGGGCCAACGTCCTGACTTTC
V gene: TRBV18; clone size: -; CDR3 length: 15; D gene: TRBD1; J gene: TRBJ1-2; CDR3 protein: CASSPPGQGSDGYTF; CDR3 DNA: TGTGCCAGCTCACCACCGGGACAGGGCAGCGATGGCTACACCTTC